The 13 T cell receptor beta chains below come from one sample, sequenced in a study of cytomegalovirus exposure and HLA in healthy donors. Profiling relied on immunoSEQ multiplex PCR, and the TCRdb table lists in-frame clones only, not all of them. In the table there are about 84,000 clones, approximately 91% of which are singletons. Sample: PBMCs. Receptors originate from a man younger than 45 in good health and CMV-seronegative.

V is TRBV2 and J is TRBJ1-5; 7 bases align to TRBD1. CDR1 is SNHLY and CDR2 is FYNNEI in the germline V gene. This CDR3 has 15 amino acids. The J segment lost 6 bases and the V segment lost 6 bases, leaving 11 bases of the junction unmatched. CDR3 sequence reads: CASRAIQGRPQPQHF. CDR3 DNA: TGTGCCAGCAGAGCTATACAGGGGCGTCCTCAGCCCCAGCATTTT.

V gene TRBV11-3 combines with J gene TRBJ2-1; the match to TRBD1 covers 9 bases. V lost 6 bases, J lost 9 bases, and 6 bases stayed unmatched. The CDR3 is 13 amino acids. The V gene's germline CDR1 is SGHNT and CDR2 YENEEA. Here the CDR3 reads CASSQHRGPEQFF. DNA for the CDR3: TGTGCCAGCAGTCAACACAGGGGGCCTGAGCAGTTCTTC.

CDR3 in amino acids: CASSFLGRANEQFF. As DNA, the CDR3 is TGTGCCAGCAGTTTTCTCGGGAGGGCCAATGAGCAGTTCTTC. The chain uses TRBV27 and TRBJ2-1, with TRBD2 matching over 8 bases. Per germline, CDR1 MNHEY and CDR2 SMNVEV (reference sequence). The CDR3 runs 14 residues. V lost 3 bases to trimming and J lost 6 bases; unmatched junction nucleotides: 4.

The chain carries TRBV2 and TRBJ2-7, with unresolved D. This CDR3 has 14 residues. The germline gives CDR1 SNHLY, CDR2 FYNNEI. Trimming took 4 bases from V and 1 from J, leaving 11 bases between them. The CDR3 DNA reads as TGTGCCAGCAGTGGCGAGGTCGGATCCTACGAGCAGTACTTC. It is translated as CASSGEVGSYEQYF.

A single count supports this clone. V and J are TRBV19 and TRBJ2-7; 12 nucleotides match TRBD2. V shed 4 bases and J 3 bases; nucleotides not matched to a gene: 7. Germline CDR1 and CDR2: LNHDA and SQIVND (reference sequence). This CDR3 contains 16 residues. In DNA form, the CDR3 reads TGTGCCAGTAGTAAGGGACTAGCGGGCGCTGTCTACGAGCAGTACTTC. It yields the protein CASSKGLAGAVYEQYF.

The chain is built from TRBV4-1 and TRBJ2-3, with D tentatively TRBD2 (5 bases). The ends were cut back, 1 base at V and 0 bases at J, with 14 bases in the middle. Germline V gene data show CDR1 as MGHRA and CDR2 as YSYEKL. The CDR3 totals 17 residues. In DNA, the CDR3 is TGCGCCAGCAGCCAAGTGTTGGCGGGCATTAGCACAGATACGCAGTATTTT. Translating gives CASSQVLAGISTDTQYF.

V is TRBV11-1 and J is TRBJ1-6, with D possibly TRBD1 on 5 matching bases. Germline lookup yields CDR1 SGHAT and CDR2 FQDESV (reference sequence). This CDR3 has 13 residues. The ends were cut back, 8 bases at V and 8 bases at J, with 13 bases in the middle. The CDR3 coding sequence is TGTGCCAGCGGCAGCAGGGAGGATTCACCCCTCCACTTT. As protein: CASGSREDSPLHF.

The chain employs TRBV10-2 and TRBJ2-7; a weak D match, TRBD1 (6 bases). Between the trimmed V and J ends, which lost 5 bases and 3 bases, there was a span of 8 bases. The CDR3 totals 12 residues. The germline CDR1 and CDR2 sequences are WSHSY and SAAADI. The CDR3 DNA reads as TGCGCCAGCAGTACGACAGGCTACGAGCAGTACTTC. Its translation: CASSTTGYEQYF.

CDR3 DNA sequence: TGTGCCAGCAGTGAACTAGGGACTAGCGGCTCCTACGAGCAGTACTTC. This gives the protein CASSELGTSGSYEQYF. The chain is built from TRBV6-1 and TRBJ2-7, with TRBD2 matching 11 bases. CDR1 MNHNS and CDR2 SASEGT come from the germline V gene. With 2 bases clipped from V and 0 bases from J, the junction kept 3 bases outside the gene matches. CDR3 length: 16 residues.

V is TRBV4-2 and J is TRBJ1-5, with D perhaps matching TRBD1 (5 bases). The CDR3 totals 15 residues. Germline V CDR1 and CDR2: LGHNA, YNFKEQ. V gave up 1 base and J gave up 2 bases, with 9 bases separating them. The CDR3 protein is CASSQAQQGNQPQHF. CDR3 nucleotides: TGTGCCAGCAGCCAAGCTCAACAGGGCAATCAGCCCCAGCATTTT.

The table lists this clone with a few counts. V and J are TRBV5-1 and TRBJ2-7; 7 bases fit TRBD1. CDR1 and CDR2 from the germline V gene are SGHRS and YFSETQ. V shed 4 bases, J shed 3 bases, and the junction held 10 bases outside the gene matches. This CDR3 has 15 amino acids. CDR3 DNA: TGCGCCAGCAGCCCAAACTCCAGACAGGGCTACGAGCAGTACTTC. Amino acid sequence: CASSPNSRQGYEQYF.

This chain connects TRBV15 to TRBJ2-7; 8 bases agree with TRBD2. The CDR3 loop spans 15 amino acids. Germline CDR1 and CDR2: LNHNV and YYDKDF (reference sequence). V shed 5 bases, J shed 4 bases, and the junction held 10 bases outside the gene matches. The DNA for the CDR3 is TGTGCCACCAGCTTTTCTCGGGAGGGCCCTTACGAGCAGTACTTC. Protein product: CATSFSREGPYEQYF.

This chain uses TRBV15 with TRBJ2-1; 9 bases line up with TRBD1. The CDR3 length is 18 residues. Germline V CDR1 and CDR2: LNHNV, YYDKDF (reference sequence). Losses at the gene ends were 1 base for V and 6 bases for J; bases not matched to a gene: 13. CDR3 sequence: CATSRVGAGQGFRNEQFF. The CDR3 bases are TGTGCCACCAGCAGAGTTGGTGCGGGACAGGGTTTTCGCAATGAGCAGTTCTTC.